The sequence of this T cell receptor (beta chain) was determined in a study of blood T cell repertoires in COVID-19. On the study more broadly: From the United States, Italy and Spain came samples of acute and convalescent COVID-19. PBMCs, B-cell-depleted T cells, or T cells were the source of the cDNA or gDNA that made up the material.

Germline values: CDR1 SGHRS, CDR2 YFSETQ. V gave up 3 bases and J gave up 0 bases, with 14 bases separating them. The CDR3 extends over 16 amino acids. In the authors' workflow: Quantification of nucleated cells was approximated via reference gene primer amplification. Data came from immunoSEQ multiplex PCR; TCRdb stores just in-frame clones and leaves some out. V and J calls and clone size are as listed in that table; D and trimming were resolved from the DNA. The data contain hundreds of thousands of clones, approximately 90% of them seen just once; the ten biggest clones take up 4% to 5.5%. The sample taken for sequencing was peripheral blood. V and J are TRBV5-1 and TRBJ2-3; no definite D call. The sequence came from a woman aged 30 to 39 with acute or convalescent COVID-19. The CDR3 reads CASSSPRAPSTDTQYF. Here the CDR3 DNA reads TGCGCCAGCAGCTCCCCTAGAGCCCCTAGCACAGATACGCAGTATTTT.